This record covers a single T cell receptor beta chain. Its antigen is undetermined. Template-switching 5'RACE yielded the TCR cDNA; a universal primer site and UMIs were added in the process. TCRdb re-called the 5' RACE reads with MiXCR, one entry per CDR3 protein. The sample includes approximately 610,000 distinct CDR3 sequences, less than 20% of them seen just once. Trimming removed 3 bases from V and 2 bases from J, with 14 bases in between. Germline assignment: CDR1 MGHRA and CDR2 YSYEKL. The CDR3 is 16 amino acids. The sample comes from a study of T cells after yellow fever vaccination. Whole-study findings and limits: Among all clonotypes, a small share was observed in both CD4 and CD8 compartments.

The specimen comprised PBMCs, sampled 5 to 6 days after the first yellow fever vaccination. This sequence was found in a man younger than 30 who received the YFV17D yellow fever vaccine. This sequence joins TRBV4-1 and TRBJ2-1; TRBD1 might be the D (5 bases). In nucleotides, the CDR3 is TGCGCCAGCAGCCATTTGGACATCCTTGCCTACAATGAGCAGTTCTTC. Translated: CASSHLDILAYNEQFF.